The 17 T cell receptor beta chains listed next were all sequenced from one sample in a study of OX40 agonist ivuxolimab in advanced cancers. The table came from immunoSEQ multiplex PCR; TCRdb's copy has only in-frame clones and leaves some out. The sample holds around 46,000 clones, 88% seen once. The sample in question was CD4+ or CD8+ T cells sorted from blood, obtained in a trial of the OX40 agonist ivuxolimab. These receptors originate from an adult with an advanced solid tumor such as melanoma, head and neck, liver or kidney cancer.

This clone was detected a few times. The chain links TRBV30 to TRBJ1-1; D is uncertain. The CDR3 length is 12 residues. Trimming shortened V by 7 bases and J by 0 bases, and 9 bases separated the two germline ends. Germline V CDR1 and CDR2: GTSNPN, SVGIG (reference sequence). Here the CDR3 DNA reads TGTGCCTACACAAGGATGAACACTGAAGCTTTCTTT. Protein product: CAYTRMNTEAFF.

The chain carries TRBV7-2 and TRBJ2-3, with D unresolved. V dropped 3 bases and J dropped 4 bases, with 5 bases sitting between them. This CDR3 spans 12 amino acids. The germline V gene encodes CDR1 SGHTA and CDR2 FQGNSA. As DNA, the CDR3 is TGTGCCAGCAGCTTTCAGTCAGATACGCAGTATTTT. Its translation: CASSFQSDTQYF.

The rearrangement uses TRBV5-8 and TRBJ2-5, with 7 bases lining up with TRBD2. The V gene's germline CDR1 is SGHTS and CDR2 YDEGEE. Losses at the gene ends were 3 bases for V and 3 bases for J; bases not matched to a gene: 11. This CDR3 contains 16 residues. The CDR3 DNA sequence: TGTGCCAGCAGCTGGCCTGGTGGTCTAGCGGAAGAGACCCAGTACTTC. It is translated as CASSWPGGLAEETQYF.

This clone was seen only once. The J gene is TRBJ2-3, the V gene TRBV28; 8 bases line up with TRBD2. The CDR3 covers 13 residues. Germline CDR1 MDHEN, CDR2 SYDVKM. The trim removed 9 bases at V and 0 bases at J, leaving 2 bases unmatched. The CDR3 sequence is CASVAGSTDTQYF. In nucleotides, the CDR3 is TGTGCCAGTGTAGCGGGGAGCACAGATACGCAGTATTTT.

The chain recombines TRBV4-2 with TRBJ1-5; D unclear. The germline V gene has CDR1 LGHNA and CDR2 YNFKEQ. V lost 1 base to trimming and J lost 0 bases, with 7 bases between them. CDR3 size: 15 residues. In nucleotides, the CDR3 is TGTGCCAGCAGCCAAGGTCGGGATAGCAATCAGCCCCAGCATTTT. Protein product: CASSQGRDSNQPQHF.

The V call is TRBV13, the J call TRBJ2-7; D is possibly TRBD2 (5 bases). Trimming left V 0 bases short and J 9 bases short, with 15 bases between. The CDR3 sequence is 14 residues long. In germline, CDR1 is PRHDT, CDR2 FYEKMQ (reference sequence). In DNA, the CDR3 is TGTGCCAGCAGCTTAGGCGTTGGGAGACCCGGGCAGTACTTC. Translating gives CASSLGVGRPGQYF.

This clone appeared a single time. This rearrangement joins TRBV9 to TRBJ2-1; TRBD1 agrees at 9 bases. Germline V lookup: CDR1 SGDLS, CDR2 YYNGEE. V lost 3 bases, J lost 5 bases, and 6 bases stayed unmatched. This CDR3 spans 15 amino acids. CDR3 nucleotide sequence: TGTGCCAGCAGCGCAACAGGGGGCGAAAACAATGAGCAGTTCTTC. This gives the protein CASSATGGENNEQFF.

The CDR3 sequence is CASSPAGGNSGIETQYF. For the CDR3, the DNA is TGTGCCAGCAGCCCGGCGGGAGGGAATTCCGGTATAGAGACCCAGTACTTC. The chain is built from TRBV9 and TRBJ2-5; TRBD2 matches at 9 bases. V dropped 4 bases and J dropped 4; count of bases not matched to a gene: 14. Germline lookup yields CDR1 SGDLS and CDR2 YYNGEE. The CDR3 covers 17 residues.

This chain uses TRBV6-1 with TRBJ2-7, with D maybe TRBD2 (7 bases). The CDR3 spans 12 residues. Germline lookup yields CDR1 MNHNS and CDR2 SASEGT. Trimming stripped 6 bases from V and 3 bases from J, with 9 bases between. CDR3 protein: CASRGGGYEQYF. For the CDR3, the DNA is TGTGCCAGCAGAGGGGGGGGCTACGAGCAGTACTTC.

This chain uses TRBV18 with TRBJ2-1; the D is unclear. Germline CDR1 is KGHSH and CDR2 is LQKENI. CDR3 size: 17 residues. Trimming pared 4 bases from V and 1 base from J, leaving 17 bases between. The CDR3 reads CASSRSPGEQSYNEQFF. In DNA form, the CDR3 reads TGTGCCAGCTCACGCTCACCCGGCGAACAGTCCTACAATGAGCAGTTCTTC.

The rearrangement joins TRBV10-2 to TRBJ1-1; 10 nucleotides align to TRBD1. Germline V CDR1 and CDR2: WSHSY, SAAADI. The CDR3 is 17 residues long. After removal of 5 bases from V and 8 bases from J, the junction contained 17 bases not matched to a gene. The CDR3 here is CASSPRDRGVWGEEAFF. CDR3 DNA sequence: TGCGCCAGCAGTCCGCGGGACAGGGGTGTTTGGGGTGAGGAAGCTTTCTTT.

The chain links TRBV2 to TRBJ2-1; D might be TRBD1 or TRBD2, each matching 6 bases. With 8 bases removed from V and 4 bases from J, the gap between germline ends came to 15 bases. CDR1 is SNHLY, CDR2 FYNNEI, per germline. There are 14 residues in the CDR3. This CDR3 reads CASVSGGQYNEQFF. CDR3 DNA: TGTGCCAGCGTTTCCGGGGGCCAATACAATGAGCAGTTCTTC.

Comment on this clone: One end of the junction does not line up with germline, which may come from a read error. V usage is TRBV19 and J usage is TRBJ1-2, with D maybe TRBD1 (5 bases). The CDR3 is made up of 14 amino acids. Germline CDR1 and CDR2: LNHDA and SQIVND (reference sequence). CDR3 amino acids: CASSIDRFGRGLHF. CDR3 sequence (DNA): TGTGCCAGTAGTATAGATCGGTTCGGCCGGGGACTTCACTTC.

V usage is TRBV28 and J usage is TRBJ2-1; 9 nucleotides agree with TRBD1. The germline V gene has CDR1 MDHEN and CDR2 SYDVKM. V was pared by 4 bases and J by 7 bases, with 11 bases of the junction left unmatched. The CDR3 length is 16 residues. The CDR3 nucleotides are TGTGCCAGCAGTTCCCGGGCCGGGACAGGGAGGAATGAGCAGTTCTTC. Protein: CASSSRAGTGRNEQFF.

This chain joins TRBV2 and TRBJ1-5, with D unresolved. The length of the CDR3 is 14 residues. The V end lost 2 bases, the J end lost 1 base, and 6 bases lay between the germline ends. In germline, CDR1 is SNHLY, CDR2 FYNNEI. CDR3 DNA: TGTGCCAGCAGTGAAACGACAAGCAATCAGCCCCAGCATTTT. As protein: CASSETTSNQPQHF.

In this sample, this clone turned up a few times. The V gene is TRBV10-1, the J gene TRBJ2-7; 11 bases align to TRBD2. CDR1 is WNHNN, CDR2 SYGVQD, per germline (reference sequence). The junction had 19 bases not matched to a gene; V was cut back by 6 bases and J by 6 bases. The CDR3 totals 18 residues. In nucleotides, the CDR3 is TGCGCCAGCAGGTATCTGACACTAGCGGGGGTGCCCCGGGGCGAGCAGTACTTC. It yields the protein CASRYLTLAGVPRGEQYF.

V and J are TRBV6-5 and TRBJ1-4, with D perhaps TRBD1 (5 bases). Per germline, CDR1 MNHEY and CDR2 SVGAGI. V lost 5 bases and J 5 bases, leaving 15 bases between the germline ends. The length of the CDR3 is 15 residues. CDR3 in amino acids: CASSISRQNNEKLFF. As DNA, the CDR3 is TGTGCCAGCAGTATCTCCCGACAGAACAATGAAAAACTGTTTTTT.